This entry is about one T cell receptor (beta chain). It lacks a known antigen. Base qualities are not at hand, and no much larger clone is one base apart. This specimen comes from a study of T cell changes during pregnancy in multiple sclerosis (dated by TCRdb to about 2019). For context, the study as a whole: The study looked at changes in the T cell repertoire across pregnancy in women with multiple sclerosis.

The CDR3 holds 14 amino acids from the cysteine to the phenylalanine. The DNA shown is the 42-base CDR3, in frame from base 1. The CDR1 and CDR2 encoded by the germline V gene are SGHRS and YFSETQ. Relative to germline, V is 1 base shorter and J is 4 bases shorter, with 8 bases between their ends. The receptor library was made with the immunoSEQ multiplex PCR assay. The immuneACCESS repertoire file appears here via TCRdb, limited to in-frame rearrangements. These files lack a portion of the clones; in checked studies, under half of the deficit traces to unresolved V genes, and the cause of the others is not known. The sample data list roughly 41,000 clones, and roughly 91% of these were observed just once. More than 5.5% of the sample comes from the top ten.

This TCR was recovered from a female donor with multiple sclerosis, enrolled in a pregnancy study. The sequence is built from TRBV5-1 and TRBJ2-2, and the D gene may be TRBD2, 5 bases matching. Material: CD8+ T cells from peripheral blood mononuclear cells, obtained in the third trimester of pregnancy. The DNA sequence is as follows: TGCGCCAGCAGCTTGACTGCGGGCACCGGGGAGCTGTTTTTT. Its product reads: CASSLTAGTGELFF.